Listed below are T cell receptor beta chains from one sample, sequenced in a study of graft-versus-host responses after intestinal transplantation. Data came from immunoSEQ multiplex PCR; TCRdb stores just in-frame clones and leaves some out. The sample comprises tens of thousands of clones, under 95% of which are singletons, and roughly 2.8% rests with the top ten. The sequencing used PBMCs, collected around 120 days after intestinal transplantation. All receptors derive from a human patient who received an intestinal transplant, so some T cells may come from the graft donor. Each CDR3 is given with its conserved first and last residue.

V: TRBV5-1
length: 16
CDR3: CASSRGWGLEDTEAFF

V: TRBV4-1
length: 11
CDR3: CASTQGGVAFF

V: TRBV6-1
length: 13
CDR3: CASSPVRYTEAFF

V: TRBV6-1
length: 13
CDR3: CASSRDGTYEQYF

V: TRBV30
length: 16
CDR3: CAWIPRVSRSNYGYTF

V: TRBV7-9
length: 13
CDR3: CASSLDWREGEYF

V: TRBV23-1
length: 15
CDR3: CASSQSDGHQETQYF

V: TRBV30
length: 19
CDR3: CAWKGILAGGLPYTGELFF

V: TRBV5-4
length: 15
CDR3: CASSLVPGGADTQYF

V: TRBV7-8
length: 15
CDR3: CASSSPGGLAGGYTF

V: TRBV28
length: 14
CDR3: CASRRDGGNTEAFF

V: TRBV6-4
length: 15
CDR3: CASSDAGLDYNEQFF

V: TRBV6-1
length: 18
CDR3: CASSEARSQGDSNQPQHF

V: TRBV4-2
length: 17
CDR3: CASSQGGDRGRNQPQHF

V: TRBV27
length: 16
CDR3: CASSPARVAEGVTQYF

V: TRBV23-1
length: 16
CDR3: CASSGKGTGRGTEAFF

V: TRBV18
length: 14
CDR3: CASSPRGGTYEQYF

V: TRBV15
length: 18
CDR3: CATSRDEAYDSGANVLTF

V: TRBV9
length: 14
CDR3: CASSPGLAGPGQFF

V: TRBV5-6
length: 16
CDR3: CASSFGLSWRGYEQYF

V: TRBV5-1
length: 18
CDR3: CASSPGTGKGLNNEKLFF

V: TRBV5-1
length: 15
CDR3: CASSLVAGSTDTQYF

V: TRBV6-5
length: 14
CDR3: CASSYSGGAFGYTF

V: TRBV4-1
length: 16
CDR3: CASSPSQGRTLDEQFF

V: TRBV7-6
length: 13
CDR3: CASSPPSTDTQYF

V: TRBV5-1
length: 15
CDR3: CASSSGTSDTDTQYF

V: TRBV4-2
length: 16
CDR3: CASSQAPDSRVEGYTF

V: TRBV4-1
length: 16
CDR3: CASSQDAGASYNEQFF

V: TRBV2
length: 15
CDR3: CASSPLGRTVQPQHF

V: TRBV15
length: 12
CDR3: CATGVAKNIQYF

V: TRBV4-1
length: 20
CDR3: CASSHPGLAGGLHGTDTQYF

V: TRBV7-2
length: 17
CDR3: CASSFSLTGVGNYGYTF

V: TRBV7-8
length: 14
CDR3: CASSLVTGDQPQHF

V: TRBV9
length: 15
CDR3: CASSPRDREYNEQFF

V: TRBV5-1
length: 12
CDR3: CASSLGGYGYTF

V: TRBV4-2
length: 13
CDR3: CASSRPERDEQFF

V: TRBV5-1
length: 15
CDR3: CASSLGDRDNYGYTF

V: TRBV5-6
length: 13
CDR3: CASSLGPQETQYF

V: TRBV7-8
length: 14
CDR3: CASSRWGYDYEQYF

V: TRBV19
length: 16
CDR3: CASGFSGGSSYNEQFF